This TCR beta chain was documented in a study of blood T cell repertoires in COVID-19. At the level of the study: Samples of COVID-19 (acute and convalescent) were obtained from the United States, Italy and Spain. PBMCs, B-cell-depleted T cells, or T cells provided the cDNA or gDNA that made up the material.

The CDR3 length is 15 residues. Germline CDR1 and CDR2: SGHTA and FQGNSA. V dropped 5 bases and J dropped 5; count of bases not matched to a gene: 7. Original processing methods: Counts of nucleated cells, estimated from reference gene primer amplification, were obtained. Data came from immunoSEQ multiplex PCR; TCRdb stores just in-frame clones and leaves some out. That table supplies the V and J calls and clone size; D and trimming were determined from the DNA. The sample includes 190,000 or so clones, around 87% of them seen just once. The rearrangement joins TRBV7-2 to TRBJ2-5, with 11 bases aligning to TRBD1. This receptor was obtained from a man aged 35 to 55 with active or convalescent COVID-19. Sequenced sample: peripheral blood. The CDR3 loop is CASSRDRGRVETQYF. DNA of the CDR3: TGTGCCAGCAGCAGGGACAGGGGGAGGGTGGAGACCCAGTACTTC.